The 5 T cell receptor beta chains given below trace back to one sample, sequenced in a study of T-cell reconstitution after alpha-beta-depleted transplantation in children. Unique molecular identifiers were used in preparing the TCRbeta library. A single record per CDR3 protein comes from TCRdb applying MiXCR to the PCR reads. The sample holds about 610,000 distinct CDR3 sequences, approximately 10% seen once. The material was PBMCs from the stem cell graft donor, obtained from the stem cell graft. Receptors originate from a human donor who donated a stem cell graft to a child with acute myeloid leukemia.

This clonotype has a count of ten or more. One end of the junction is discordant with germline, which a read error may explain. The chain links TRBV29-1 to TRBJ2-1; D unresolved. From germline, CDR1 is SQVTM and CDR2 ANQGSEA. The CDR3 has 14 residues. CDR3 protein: CSVPEPYSNNEQFF. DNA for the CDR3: TGCAGCGTCCCTGAGCCTTACTCCAACAATGAGCAGTTCTTC.

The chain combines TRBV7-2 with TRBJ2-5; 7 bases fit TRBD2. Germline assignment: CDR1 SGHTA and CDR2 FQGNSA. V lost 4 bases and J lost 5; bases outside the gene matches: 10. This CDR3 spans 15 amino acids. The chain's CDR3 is CASSSQRDRTETQYF. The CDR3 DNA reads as TGTGCCAGCAGCTCCCAGCGGGATAGGACCGAGACCCAGTACTTC.

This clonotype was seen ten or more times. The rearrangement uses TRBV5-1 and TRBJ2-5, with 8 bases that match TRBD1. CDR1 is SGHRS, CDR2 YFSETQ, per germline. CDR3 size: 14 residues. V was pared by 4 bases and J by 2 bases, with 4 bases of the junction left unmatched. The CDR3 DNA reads TGCGCCAGCAGCCCCGGGACAGGACAAGAGACCCAGTACTTC. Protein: CASSPGTGQETQYF.

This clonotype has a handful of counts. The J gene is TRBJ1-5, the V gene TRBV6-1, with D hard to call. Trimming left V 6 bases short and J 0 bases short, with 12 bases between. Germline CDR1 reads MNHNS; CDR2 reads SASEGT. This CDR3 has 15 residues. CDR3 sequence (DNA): TGTGCCAGCAGGATGGAACAGATTAGCAATCAGCCCCAGCATTTT. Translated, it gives CASRMEQISNQPQHF.

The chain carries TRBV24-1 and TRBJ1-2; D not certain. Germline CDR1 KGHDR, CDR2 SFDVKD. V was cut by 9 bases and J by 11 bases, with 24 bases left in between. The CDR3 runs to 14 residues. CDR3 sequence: CATGDTNRPLSYTF. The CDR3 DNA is TGTGCCACCGGAGACACAAACAGACCGCTGAGTTACACCTTC.